Listed below are T cell receptor beta chains from one sample, sequenced in a study of blood T cell repertoires in COVID-19. The repertoire was sequenced with immunoSEQ multiplex PCR; TCRdb's copy has only in-frame clones and lacks some. The table lists hundreds of thousands of clones, roughly four fifths of them singletons. Source material: peripheral blood. The receptors were gathered from a woman older than 75 with COVID-19, enrolled during active disease. Each CDR3 is given with its conserved first and last residue. D genes are given only for firm matches. A clone size is listed for some rows: how often the clone was seen (once, few, many), or a class if it is expanded.

clone_size	v_call	j_call	d_call	cdr3_nt	cdr3_aa
NA	TRBV18	TRBJ1-4	NA	TGTGCCAGCTCACGGGGGCGGACTAATGAAAAACTGTTTTTT	CASSRGRTNEKLFF
NA	TRBV5-1	TRBJ1-1	NA	TGCGCCAGCAGCTTATTTATGAACACTGAAGCTTTCTTT	CASSLFMNTEAFF
NA	TRBV10-3	TRBJ1-1	NA	TGTGCCATCAGTGACAGTCCGAACACTGAAGCTTTCTTT	CAISDSPNTEAFF
NA	TRBV7-2	TRBJ1-4	NA	TGTGCCAGCAGCTTAGTGGCAGGGTTTGGGGAAAAACTGTTTTTT	CASSLVAGFGEKLFF
NA	TRBV7-9	TRBJ1-2	NA	TGTGCCAGCAGCCCTCCTGACAAGGCCGACCTCTATGGCTACACCTTC	CASSPPDKADLYGYTF
NA	TRBV5-6	TRBJ2-7	TRBD1	TGTGCCAGCAGTTCCCCGACACGACAGGGCTACGAGCAGTACTTC	CASSSPTRQGYEQYF
once	TRBV7-2	TRBJ1-1	TRBD1	TGTGCCAGCAGCTCCGGGACAGGAGTGAACACTGAAGCTTTCTTT	CASSSGTGVNTEAFF
once	TRBV5-4	TRBJ1-2	TRBD1	TGTGCCAGCAGGTCCGGGACAGAAACAGCTAACTATGGCTACACCTTC	CASRSGTETANYGYTF
few	TRBV6-1	TRBJ1-1	NA	TGTGCCAGCAGTGACGGCCCGACAGGGAACACTGAAGCTTTCTTT	CASSDGPTGNTEAFF
few	TRBV5-4	TRBJ2-3	NA	TGTGCCAGCAGCTTGGGCGGGCCTAGCACAGATACGCAGTATTTT	CASSLGGPSTDTQYF
NA	TRBV7-9	TRBJ2-7	TRBD2	TGTGCCAGCAGCTTAGAGGCGGGAGAGGGCTACGAGCAGTACTTC	CASSLEAGEGYEQYF